The clone carrying this T cell receptor beta chain is medium-sized in the sample. Time point reported: after neoadjuvant nivolumab, at surgical resection. Cohort: HPV-negative, locally advanced oral cavity squamous cell carcinoma patients. The data derive from a study of neoadjuvant anti-PD-1 for oral cavity cancer. Study at large: Patients without progression got a fourth dose around day 43.

Only in-frame clones appear in the TCRdb table, and some are missing; sequencing was by immunoSEQ multiplex PCR. This sample has approximately 15,000 clones, with about 36% found just once. The CDR3 extends over 12 amino acids. Trimming took off 2 bases at V and 1 base at J, with 3 bases between the two ends. Germline V gives CDR1 SGHDT, CDR2 YYEEEE. The starting material was tumor tissue, obtained after nivolumab (anti-PD-1) treatment. The chain links TRBV5-6 to TRBJ1-1; no reliable D call. This clonotype originated in a person between 40 and 85 years old with oral cavity squamous cell carcinoma. The CDR3 loop reads CASSFRNTEAFF. The CDR3 DNA sequence: TGTGCCAGCAGCTTCCGGAACACTGAAGCTTTCTTT.